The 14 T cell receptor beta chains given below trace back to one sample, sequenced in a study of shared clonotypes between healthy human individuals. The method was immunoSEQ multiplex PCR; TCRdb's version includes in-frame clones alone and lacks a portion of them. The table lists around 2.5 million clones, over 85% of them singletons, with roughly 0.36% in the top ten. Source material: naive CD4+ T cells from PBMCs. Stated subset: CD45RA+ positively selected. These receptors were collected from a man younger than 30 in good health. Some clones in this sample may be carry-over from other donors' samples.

The CDR3 sequence: CASSLGALNEQFF. CDR3 nucleotides: TGTGCCAGCAGCTTAGGCGCTCTCAATGAGCAGTTCTTC. The chain uses TRBV7-9 and TRBJ2-1; D unresolved. Trimming cost V 1 base and J 6 bases, with 7 bases left between them. Germline V CDR1 and CDR2: SEHNR, FQNEAQ (reference sequence). The CDR3 spans 13 residues.

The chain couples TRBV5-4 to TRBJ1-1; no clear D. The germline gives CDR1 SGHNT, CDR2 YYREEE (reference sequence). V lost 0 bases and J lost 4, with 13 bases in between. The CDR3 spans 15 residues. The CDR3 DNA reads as TGTGCCAGCAGCTTGGTCCCGGGGAGAGGCACTGAAGCTTTCTTT. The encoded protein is CASSLVPGRGTEAFF.

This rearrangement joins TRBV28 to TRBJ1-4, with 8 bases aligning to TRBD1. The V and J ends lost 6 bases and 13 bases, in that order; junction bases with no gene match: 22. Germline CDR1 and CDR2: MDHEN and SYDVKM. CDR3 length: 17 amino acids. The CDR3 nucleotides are TGTGCCAGCAGCCCCATGGATTTCAGGGGGCCTGCAGCTGTACTGTTTTTT. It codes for CASSPMDFRGPAAVLFF.

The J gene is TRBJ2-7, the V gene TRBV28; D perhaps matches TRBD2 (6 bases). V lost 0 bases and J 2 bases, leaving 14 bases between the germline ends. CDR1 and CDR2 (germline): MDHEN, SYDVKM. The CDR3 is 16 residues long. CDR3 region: CASSLWGAAGPYEQYF. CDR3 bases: TGTGCCAGCAGTTTATGGGGTGCAGCGGGCCCCTACGAGCAGTACTTC.

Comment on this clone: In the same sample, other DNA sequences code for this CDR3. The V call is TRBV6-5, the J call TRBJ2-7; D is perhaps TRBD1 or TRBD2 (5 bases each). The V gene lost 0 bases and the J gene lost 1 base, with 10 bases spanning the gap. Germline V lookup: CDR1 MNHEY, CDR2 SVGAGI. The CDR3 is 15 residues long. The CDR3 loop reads CASSYSPGPSYEQYF. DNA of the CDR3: TGTGCCAGCAGTTACTCCCCGGGACCATCCTACGAGCAGTACTTC.

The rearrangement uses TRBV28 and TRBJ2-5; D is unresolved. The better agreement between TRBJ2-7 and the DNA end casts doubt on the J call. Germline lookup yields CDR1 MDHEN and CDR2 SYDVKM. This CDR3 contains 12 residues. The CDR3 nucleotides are TGTGCCAGCAGTTTATTTATTCGCGAGCAGTACTTC. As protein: CASSLFIREQYF.

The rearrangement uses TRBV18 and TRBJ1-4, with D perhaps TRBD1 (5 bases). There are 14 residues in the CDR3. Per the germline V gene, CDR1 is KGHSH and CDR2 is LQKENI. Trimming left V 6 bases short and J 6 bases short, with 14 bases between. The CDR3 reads CASSARGEYEKLFF. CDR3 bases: TGTGCCAGCTCCGCTCGGGGGGAGTATGAAAAACTGTTTTTT.

CDR3 coding DNA: TGTGCCTGGAGTACGACCGACTCTGGAAACACCATATATTTT. This encodes CAWSTTDSGNTIYF. This chain connects TRBV30 to TRBJ1-3; D is ambiguous. V lost 2 bases and J 0 bases, leaving 8 bases between the germline ends. CDR3 size: 14 residues. Germline loops: CDR1 GTSNPN, CDR2 SVGIG (reference sequence).

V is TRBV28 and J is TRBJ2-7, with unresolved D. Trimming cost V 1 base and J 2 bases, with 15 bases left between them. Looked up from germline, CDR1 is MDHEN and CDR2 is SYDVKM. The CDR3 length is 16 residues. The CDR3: CASSLSSVFLTYEQYF. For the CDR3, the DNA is TGTGCCAGCAGTTTATCTTCGGTCTTCCTTACCTACGAGCAGTACTTC. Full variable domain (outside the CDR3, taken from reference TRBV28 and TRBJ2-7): DVKVTQSSRYLVKRTGEKVFLECVQDMDHENMFWYRQDPGLGLRLIYFSYDVKMKEKGDIPEGYSVSREKKERFSLILESASTNQTSMYLCASSLSSVFLTYEQYFGPGTRLTVT.

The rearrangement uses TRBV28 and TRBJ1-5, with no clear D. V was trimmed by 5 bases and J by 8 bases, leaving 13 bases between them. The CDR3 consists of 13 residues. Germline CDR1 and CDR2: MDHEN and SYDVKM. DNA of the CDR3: TGTGCCAGCAGTCTCCCTCAGGAGGAGCCCCAGCATTTT. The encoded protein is CASSLPQEEPQHF.

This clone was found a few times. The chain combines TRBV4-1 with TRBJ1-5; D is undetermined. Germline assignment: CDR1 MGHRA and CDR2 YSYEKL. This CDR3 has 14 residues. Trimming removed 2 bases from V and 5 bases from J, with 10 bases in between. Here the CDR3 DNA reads TGCGCCAGCAGCCAAACTATTCGAGATCAGCCCCAGCATTTT. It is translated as CASSQTIRDQPQHF.

Written as DNA, the CDR3 is TGTGCCAGCTCACGGAGGGGCGAGTCGGGCACAGATACGCAGTATTTT. Its translation: CASSRRGESGTDTQYF. The chain carries TRBV18 and TRBJ2-3; D is perhaps TRBD2 (6 bases). V was clipped by 4 bases and J by 1 base, with 15 bases between them. The CDR3 is 16 amino acids. Germline V gene sequence: CDR1 KGHSH, CDR2 LQKENI.

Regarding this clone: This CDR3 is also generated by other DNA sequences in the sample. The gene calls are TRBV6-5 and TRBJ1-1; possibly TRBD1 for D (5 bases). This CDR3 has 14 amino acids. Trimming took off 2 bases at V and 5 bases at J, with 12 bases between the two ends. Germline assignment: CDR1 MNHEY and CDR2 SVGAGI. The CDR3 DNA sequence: TGTGCCAGCAGTTACAGGGGCTCGGGGACTGAAGCTTTCTTT. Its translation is CASSYRGSGTEAFF.

The CDR3 DNA sequence: TGTGCCAGCAGTGAAGCGACCGGGTGGGGGTCCACGAAACTGTTTTTT. It specifies CASSEATGWGSTKLFF. The chain couples TRBV6-1 to TRBJ1-4; D is possibly TRBD1 (5 bases). Germline loops: CDR1 MNHNS, CDR2 SASEGT. Trimming cost V 0 bases and J 11 bases, with 19 bases left between them. The CDR3 runs to 16 residues.